The sequence of this TCR beta chain was determined in a study of OX40 agonist ivuxolimab in advanced cancers. About the research overall: An anti-OX40 (CD134) antibody with agonistic activity, ivuxolimab, was administered to patients.

CDR3 length: 13 residues. Looked up from germline, CDR1 is LNHDA and CDR2 is SQIVND (reference sequence). V lost 7 bases and J lost 7, with 14 bases in between. Data came from immunoSEQ multiplex PCR; TCRdb stores just in-frame clones and leaves some out. Of about 22,000 clones in the sample, roughly 81% are singletons; the top ten hold 25% to 40%. This clonotype originated in an adult with an advanced solid tumor such as melanoma, head and neck, liver or kidney cancer. Source: CD4+ or CD8+ T cells sorted from blood, taken in a trial of the OX40 agonist ivuxolimab. The genes are TRBV19 and TRBJ1-5; no firm D call. The CDR3 reads CASNLGPRQPQHF. Here the CDR3 DNA reads TGTGCCAGTAACCTCGGCCCTAGGCAGCCCCAGCATTTT.